Listed here are 32 T cell receptor beta chains from one sample, sequenced in a study of T cell clonality in common variable immunodeficiency. The data were produced by immunoSEQ multiplex PCR, yet TCRdb's version contains in-frame clones alone and is incomplete. Altogether some 38,000 clones were found in the sample, and no singletons occur. The material sequenced was peripheral blood mononuclear cells. The receptor source for this set is a person aged 18-70 years in good health.

The table lists this clone with many counts. The observed sequence ends 3 residues before the CDR3 terminus, with the missing tail filled in from the germline J gene. V and J are TRBV29-1 and TRBJ1-1; weak D call: TRBD1 (6 bases). The V gene lost 3 bases and the J gene lost 4 bases, with 12 bases spanning the gap. The CDR3 spans 13 residues. The germline V gene has CDR1 SQVTM and CDR2 ANQGSEA. The CDR3 region is CSVDGGLSTEAFF. The sequenced part of the CDR3 DNA is TGCAGCGTTGACGGGGGGCTATCCACTGAA.

This clone was picked up many times. The CDR3 end is not reached by the read, which stops 3 residues before it; the germline J gene fills it in. This sequence joins TRBV2 and TRBJ2-5; D gene unclear. Germline V lookup: CDR1 SNHLY, CDR2 FYNNEI. V was cut by 4 bases and J by 3 bases, with 9 bases left in between. This CDR3 comprises 13 residues. The CDR3 loop reads CASSGAVEETQYF. The sequenced part of the CDR3 DNA is TGTGCCAGCAGTGGGGCAGTCGAAGAGACC.

This clone showed up many times. The read comes to an end 3 residues before the CDR3 does, leaving the germline J gene to fill in the end. The chain recombines TRBV5-4 with TRBJ2-3; 7 bases agree with TRBD2. This CDR3 has 14 residues. V shed 10 bases and J 2 bases; nucleotides not matched to a gene: 10. CDR1 is SGHNT and CDR2 is YYREEE in the germline V gene (reference sequence). The sequenced part of the CDR3 DNA is TGTGCCTACGCACGGGGAGGGTACACAGATACG. Its translation is CAYARGGYTDT. The whole CDR3 protein is CAYARGGYTDTQYF.

There are many counts of this clone. The CDR3 end falls 3 residues outside the read, so it is completed with the germline J gene. This chain connects TRBV5-1 to TRBJ1-1; D might be TRBD1 (6 bases). CDR1 is SGHRS, CDR2 YFSETQ, per germline. Trimming took 3 bases from V and 1 from J, leaving 13 bases between them. The CDR3 length is 15 residues. CDR3 region: CASSSMTGGNTEAFF. The sequenced part of the CDR3 DNA is TGCGCCAGCAGCTCAATGACAGGTGGGAACACTGAA.

This clone was counted many times. The observed sequence ends 3 residues before the CDR3 terminus, with the missing tail filled in from the germline J gene. The chain uses TRBV20-1 and TRBJ1-5; D is possibly TRBD1 (5 bases). This CDR3 spans 12 amino acids. Germline V lookup: CDR1 DFQATT, CDR2 SNEGSKA (reference sequence). V was shortened by 7 bases and J by 4 bases, with 11 bases between the two germline ends. The CDR3: CSGQGENQPQHF. The CDR3 DNA, read in part, is TGCAGTGGGCAGGGCGAAAATCAGCCC.

This clone was found many times. The read stops 3 residues short of the end of the CDR3; the missing end is completed from the germline J gene. V gene TRBV19 combines with J gene TRBJ1-5; 8 bases map to TRBD1. Germline-derived CDR1 and CDR2 are LNHDA and SQIVND (reference sequence). This CDR3 contains 14 residues. V lost 7 bases and J lost 1; bases outside the gene matches: 3. CDR3 bases read: TGTGCCAGTACATCAGGGGGCAGCAATCAGCCC. It encodes CASTSGGSNQP. The CDR3 as a whole reads CASTSGGSNQPQHF.

This clone has a count of ten or more. Sequencing ends 3 residues short of the CDR3 end; the germline J gene provides the rest. V is TRBV5-6 and J is TRBJ2-7; the match to TRBD2 covers 7 bases. The CDR3 consists of 14 residues. Per germline, CDR1 SGHDT and CDR2 YYEEEE. Losses at the gene ends were 1 base for V and 3 bases for J; bases not matched to a gene: 4. The CDR3 DNA, read in part, is TGTGCCAGCAGCTTGAGCGGGGTACTCTACGAG. Protein: CASSLSGVLYE. The CDR3 in full is CASSLSGVLYEQYF.

In its sample, this clone was seen many times. The read gets to within 3 residues of the CDR3 end, and the germline J gene fills in the rest. The chain employs TRBV5-5 and TRBJ2-1; 13 bases fit TRBD2. This CDR3 region has 15 residues. CDR1 is SGHKS, CDR2 YYEKEE, per germline (reference sequence). Trimming cost V 4 bases and J 7 bases; bases outside gene matches: 5. The CDR3 protein is CASSLGLAGWNEQFF. CDR3 bases read: TGTGCCAGCAGCCTGGGACTAGCGGGATGGAATGAG. Together with reference TRBV5-5 and TRBJ2-1, the CDR3 gives the full variable domain: DAGVTQSPTHLIKTRGQQVTLRCSPISGHKSVSWYQQVLGQGPQFIFQYYEKEERGRGNFPDRFSARQFPNYSSELNVNALLLGDSALYLCASSLGLAGWNEQFFGPGTRLTVL.

This clone was seen more than once but under ten times. The observed sequence ends 3 residues before the CDR3 terminus, with the missing tail filled in from the germline J gene. The gene calls are TRBV30 and TRBJ2-7; a possible D gene is TRBD2 (6 bases). Germline V gene sequence: CDR1 GTSNPN, CDR2 SVGIG (reference sequence). This CDR3 comprises 14 residues. V gave up 3 bases and J gave up 5 bases, with 17 bases separating them. CDR3 amino acids: CAWRGGAGLDEQYF. The CDR3 DNA, read in part, is TGTGCCTGGAGGGGGGGTGCAGGGCTCGACGAG.

This clone was counted at least ten times. The read gets to within 3 residues of the CDR3 end, and the germline J gene fills in the rest. The rearrangement joins TRBV12-3 or TRBV12-4 to TRBJ2-7, with 7 bases that match TRBD2. The CDR3 covers 14 residues. J gave up 0 bases and V 6 bases, and 5 bases lay outside the gene matches. The part of the CDR3 DNA that was read is TGTGCCAGCAGGAAGCGGGGCCTCTCCTACGAG. It specifies CASRKRGLSYE. The entire CDR3 is CASRKRGLSYEQYF.

This clone was detected a few times. The CDR3 end falls 3 residues outside the read, so it is completed with the germline J gene. The rearrangement joins TRBV6-2 or TRBV6-3 to TRBJ2-3; 9 nucleotides match TRBD1. This CDR3 spans 16 amino acids. The germline CDR1 and CDR2 sequences are MNHEY and SVGEGT. Partial CDR3 DNA: TGTGCCAGCAGTTACGGTGACAGGGGGAGCAATCAGCCG. As protein: CASSYGDRGSNQP. The whole CDR3 region reads CASSYGDRGSNQPQYF.

In this sample, this clone turned up many times. The sequenced CDR3 bases are TGTGCCAGCAGCTTAAGGGCCTCGGTTTTTATCAGCACAGATACG. This encodes CASSLRASVFISTDT. The CDR3 in full is CASSLRASVFISTDTQYF. The chain combines TRBV7-3 with TRBJ2-3; D unresolved. The CDR3 end falls 3 residues outside the read, so it is completed with the germline J gene. With 1 base removed from V and 0 bases from J, the gap between germline ends came to 17 bases. The CDR3 is 18 amino acids. Germline V CDR1 and CDR2: SGHTA, FQGTGA.

The sample holds many counts of this clone. The read ends 3 residues shy of where the CDR3 ends; the end is completed using the germline J gene. The chain recombines TRBV19 with TRBJ1-5, with D tentatively TRBD1 (5 bases). V was clipped by 4 bases and J by 0 bases, with 16 bases between them. The CDR3 has 17 amino acids. Germline CDR1 reads LNHDA; CDR2 reads SQIVND (reference sequence). The covered CDR3 bases are TGTGCCAGTAGTACCAGACTCATGACAGATAGCAATCAGCCC. This codes for CASSTRLMTDSNQP. The CDR3 in its entirety is CASSTRLMTDSNQPQHF.

This clone was seen many times. CDR3 sequence reads: CASSSTGGSEQYF. The DNA read from the CDR3 is TGTGCCAGTAGTTCCACAGGGGGGAGCGAG. J is TRBJ2-7 and V is TRBV19, with 8 bases identical to TRBD1. The read ends 3 residues early relative to the CDR3; the germline J gene fills the gap. This CDR3 has 13 residues. V shed 5 bases, J shed 6 bases, and the junction held 6 bases outside the gene matches. Germline lookup yields CDR1 LNHDA and CDR2 SQIVND (reference sequence).

In this sample, this clone turned up many times. The read halts 3 residues ahead of the CDR3 end, with the missing end drawn from the germline J gene. The V call is TRBV7-8, the J call TRBJ1-4; weak D call: TRBD1 (6 bases). There are 17 residues in the CDR3. Germline CDR1 and CDR2: SGHVS and FQNEAQ. With 5 bases removed from V and 6 bases from J, the gap between germline ends came to 22 bases. The CDR3 bases that were read are TGTGCCAGCAGCCCAATAACAGGGTCCGCAGGGGATGAAAAA. This gives the protein CASSPITGSAGDEK. The full CDR3 protein is CASSPITGSAGDEKLFF.

This clone has more than one count but fewer than ten. Read sequence stops 3 residues before the CDR3 end, and the germline J gene provides the missing end. This chain links TRBV7-9 with TRBJ2-3; possibly TRBD1 for D (6 bases). Germline V gene lookup returns CDR1 SEHNR and CDR2 FQNEAQ (reference sequence). The CDR3 is made up of 15 amino acids. The CDR3 sequence: CASSPRAGADQPQYF. The DNA read from the CDR3 is TGTGCCAGCAGCCCCAGGGCAGGGGCGGATCAGCCG.

Only a few counts were recorded for this clone. The CDR3: CASSDQHLSLNEKLFF. The covered CDR3 bases are TGTGCCAGCAGTGACCAACACCTCTCCCTTAATGAAAAA. The J gene is TRBJ1-4, the V gene TRBV2, with D uncertain. The read ends 3 residues before the CDR3 terminus; that terminus is restored from the germline J gene. The CDR3 totals 16 residues. Trimming stripped 3 bases from V and 4 bases from J, with 15 bases between. Germline CDR1 is SNHLY and CDR2 is FYNNEI.

This clone has at least ten counts. Read coverage stops 3 residues before the CDR3 terminus; the germline J gene supplies the remainder. The chain employs TRBV19 and TRBJ2-2; TRBD2 agrees at 9 bases. CDR3 size: 15 residues. Looked up from germline, CDR1 is LNHDA and CDR2 is SQIVND (reference sequence). Losses at the gene ends were 8 bases for V and 4 bases for J; bases not matched to a gene: 8. The CDR3 here is CASATGLAGTGELFF. Incomplete CDR3 DNA: TGTGCCAGTGCCACGGGACTAGCAGGCACCGGGGAG.

This clone was observed at least ten times. The sequenced part of the CDR3 DNA is TGTGCCAGCAGCTTTAGCGGGGCGCTCCAAGAGACC. It codes for CASSFSGALQET. In full, the CDR3 is CASSFSGALQETQYF. The rearrangement links TRBV11-3 to TRBJ2-5, with 8 bases that match TRBD2. Sequencing ends 3 residues short of the CDR3 end; the germline J gene provides the rest. Germline V gives CDR1 SGHNT, CDR2 YENEEA. V gave up 3 bases and J gave up 1 base; unmatched junction bases: 4. The CDR3 is 15 residues long.

The sample holds many counts of this clone. The read falls 3 residues short of the CDR3 end, and the missing part is taken from the germline J gene. The J gene is TRBJ2-2, the V gene TRBV2, with 7 bases fitting TRBD2. Germline CDR1 and CDR2: SNHLY and FYNNEI. The V and J ends lost 4 bases and 7 bases, in that order; junction bases with no gene match: 6. The CDR3 spans 14 residues. The covered CDR3 bases are TGTGCCAGCAGTGCGGGACTACCTTTCGGGGAG. The encoded protein is CASSAGLPFGE. The whole CDR3 sequence reads CASSAGLPFGELFF.

This clone was detected ten times or more. Coverage ceases 3 residues before the CDR3 finishes, and the germline J gene fills in the end. The rearrangement uses TRBV20-1 and TRBJ2-1, with 11 nucleotides matching TRBD2. Trimming cost V 5 bases and J 7 bases; bases outside gene matches: 7. Germline V gene sequence: CDR1 DFQATT, CDR2 SNEGSKA (reference sequence). CDR3 length: 14 residues. CDR3 loop: CSAAGTSGRNEQFF. The DNA read from the CDR3 is TGCAGTGCTGCCGGGACTAGCGGAAGAAATGAG.

This clone was observed a handful of times. The read terminates 3 residues ahead of where the CDR3 ends, so the germline J gene completes it. This chain uses TRBV30 with TRBJ2-4, with no clear D. Germline CDR1 GTSNPN, CDR2 SVGIG (reference sequence). The CDR3 extends over 13 amino acids. The part of the CDR3 DNA that was read is TGTGCCTGGAGTTCCGGCGGTATCTATGGT. Its translation: CAWSSGGIYG. The CDR3 as a whole reads CAWSSGGIYGQYF.

This clone came up many times. The CDR3 is cut off 3 residues early in the read; its end comes from the germline J gene. This chain connects TRBV7-8 to TRBJ2-1, with D possibly matching TRBD1 (5 bases). The germline V and J ends were trimmed by 8 bases and 1 base, with 12 bases remaining between them. The CDR3 extends over 14 amino acids. Per the germline V gene, CDR1 is SGHVS and CDR2 is FQNEAQ. The CDR3 DNA, read in part, is TGTGCCAGCCGGCGGTCAGGGTCCTACAATGAG. Its translation: CASRRSGSYNE. The complete CDR3 sequence is CASRRSGSYNEQFF.

Many counts were recorded for this clone. With the read ending 3 residues before the CDR3 end, the germline J gene is used to fill in that end. The rearrangement links TRBV6-2 or TRBV6-3 to TRBJ2-7; no clear D gene. With 11 bases removed from V and 2 bases from J, the gap between germline ends came to 7 bases. From germline, CDR1 is MNHEY and CDR2 SVGEGT. CDR3 length equals 10 residues. The CDR3 DNA, read in part, is TGTGCCTGCGGCACCTACGAG. Its translation is CACGTYE. From start to end, the CDR3 is CACGTYEQYF.

This clone was observed many times. The read is 3 residues too short to cover the CDR3 end, so that end is filled in from the germline J gene. The chain couples TRBV7-3 to TRBJ1-1; TRBD1 is a possible D gene (5 bases). The CDR3 has 14 residues. V was cut by 5 bases and J by 1 base, with 11 bases left in between. Germline CDR1 and CDR2: SGHTA and FQGTGA. The CDR3 region is CASSRQSENTEAFF. The covered CDR3 bases are TGTGCCAGCAGCCGACAGTCCGAGAACACTGAA.

This clone was seen repeatedly, ten times or more. The read finishes 3 residues shy of the CDR3 end, and the germline J gene is used to complete it. The genes are TRBV19 and TRBJ2-7, with D perhaps TRBD1 (6 bases). Trimming pared 8 bases from V and 4 bases from J, leaving 12 bases between. CDR3 length equals 12 residues. Germline V gene sequence: CDR1 LNHDA, CDR2 SQIVND (reference sequence). CDR3 protein: CASGDTGYEQYF. The CDR3 DNA, read in part, is TGTGCCAGTGGGGATACAGGGTACGAG.

This clone was recorded at least ten times. The read ends 3 residues before the CDR3 terminus; that terminus is restored from the germline J gene. The rearrangement joins TRBV7-2 to TRBJ2-1; a possible D gene is TRBD2 (6 bases). V lost 5 bases and J 7 bases, leaving 15 bases between the germline ends. The CDR3 runs to 14 residues. Looked up from germline, CDR1 is SGHTA and CDR2 is FQGNSA. The DNA read from the CDR3 is TGTGCCAGCAGCCACCCACAAGCGGGTAATGAG. It encodes CASSHPQAGNE. The whole CDR3 region reads CASSHPQAGNEQFF. Drawing the rest from reference TRBV7-2 and TRBJ2-1, the complete variable domain is GAGVSQSPSNKVTEKGKDVELRCDPISGHTALYWYRQSLGQGLEFLIYFQGNSAPDKSGLPSDRFSAERTGGSVSTLTIQRTQQEDSAVYLCASSHPQAGNEQFFGPGTRLTVL.

Worth noting for this clone: The read falls 3 residues short of the CDR3 end, and the missing part is taken from the germline J gene. The rearrangement links TRBV7-9 to TRBJ2-3, with 7 bases matching TRBD1. This CDR3 spans 15 amino acids. Germline CDR1 reads SEHNR; CDR2 reads FQNEAQ (reference sequence). The CDR3 sequence: CASSFRQGTQETQYF. The CDR3 bases that were read are TGTGCCAGCAGCTTTCGACAGGGAACCCAAGAGACG. Using reference TRBV7-9 and TRBJ2-3 for the parts outside the CDR3, the full variable domain is DTGVSQNPRHKITKRGQNVTFRCDPISEHNRLYWYRQTLGQGPEFLTYFQNEAQLEKSRLLSDRFSAERPKGSFSTLEIQRTEQGDSAMYLCASSFRQGTQETQYFGPGTRLTVL.

This clone was picked up many times. Read sequence stops 3 residues before the CDR3 end, and the germline J gene provides the missing end. The rearrangement uses TRBV5-4 and TRBJ2-7; TRBD1 or TRBD2 may be the D gene (5 bases each). CDR1 is SGHNT, CDR2 YYREEE, per germline (reference sequence). Trimming stripped 1 base from V and 2 bases from J, with 13 bases between. The CDR3 is 15 amino acids. Partial CDR3 DNA: TGTGCCAGCAGCTTGCGGGAACAGGCCCCCTACGAG. Encoded protein: CASSLREQAPYE. The whole CDR3 region reads CASSLREQAPYEQYF.

This clone was observed many times. The sequenced fragment ends 3 residues before the CDR3 boundary, so the rest is inferred from the germline J gene. This chain uses TRBV19 with TRBJ2-2, with TRBD1 identical over 9 bases. Trimming cost V 5 bases and J 4 bases; bases outside gene matches: 5. Germline assignment: CDR1 LNHDA and CDR2 SQIVND (reference sequence). CDR3 length equals 15 residues. CDR3 amino acids: CASSLTGGITGELFF. Incomplete CDR3 DNA: TGTGCCAGTAGTCTAACAGGGGGCATCACCGGGGAG.

There are many counts of this clone. The read ends 3 residues early relative to the CDR3; the germline J gene fills the gap. This chain uses TRBV29-1 with TRBJ2-1; 7 nucleotides agree with TRBD1. The germline V gene has CDR1 SQVTM and CDR2 ANQGSEA. The CDR3 extends over 15 amino acids. Trimming removed 4 bases from V and 7 bases from J; junction bases left unmatched: 13. CDR3 bases read: TGCAGCGTTGGGGGGCTCGGGACAGCCCTTAATGAG. Its protein is CSVGGLGTALNE. In full, the CDR3 is CSVGGLGTALNEQFF.

This clone was seen repeatedly, ten times or more. The CDR3 goes on 3 residues after the read ends, and that part is filled in from the germline J gene. This chain links TRBV18 with TRBJ2-3, with 7 nucleotides matching TRBD1. Germline assignment: CDR1 KGHSH and CDR2 LQKENI. This CDR3 has 16 residues. The CDR3 is CASSPLQTGAEETQYF. The covered CDR3 bases are TGTGCCAGCTCACCTTTGCAAACAGGGGCGGAGGAGACG.